A selection of T cell receptor beta chains follows, all from one sample in a study of shared clonotypes between healthy human individuals. The assay was immunoSEQ multiplex PCR, and TCRdb's table has in-frame clones only and misses some. The table records hundreds of thousands of clones, around 78% of them present only once. Sequenced material: memory CD4+ T cells sorted from blood. These receptors came from a woman aged 25-40 years in good health. CDR3s include the opening cysteine and the closing phenylalanine or tryptophan. Each record gives: clone size, J gene, D gene, V gene, CDR3 protein, CDR3 DNA. D genes are given only for firm matches. Size values are once, few and many counts, or a class for expanded clones, and some rows have none.

>-|TRBJ2-7|TRBD2|TRBV2
CASSAQGLAGDEQYF
TGTGCCAGCAGTGCCCAAGGACTAGCGGGAGACGAGCAGTACTTC
>-|TRBJ2-7|-|TRBV5-4
CASSPAGASGEQYF
TGTGCCAGCAGCCCGGCAGGTGCTTCAGGGGAGCAGTACTTC
>-|TRBJ2-1|TRBD2|TRBV2
CASRPGLATNEQFF
TGTGCCAGCAGACCGGGACTAGCGACGAATGAGCAGTTCTTC
>-|TRBJ2-3|-|TRBV4-1
CASSQGSDTQYF
TGCGCCAGCAGCCAAGGGTCAGATACGCAGTATTTT
>-|TRBJ2-7|-|TRBV6-5
CASHTSGRATYEQYF
TGTGCCAGTCACACCTCGGGCCGAGCCACCTACGAGCAGTACTTC
>-|TRBJ2-5|TRBD1|TRBV7-3
CASSSSPPGQGETQYF
TGTGCCAGCAGCTCTTCTCCCCCGGGACAGGGGGAGACCCAGTACTTC
>-|TRBJ1-2|TRBD1|TRBV2
CASSEVRTGAVGYTF
TGTGCCAGCAGTGAAGTTCGGACAGGGGCGGTCGGCTACACCTTC
>few|TRBJ1-2|-|TRBV2
CASAERPGTSGYTF
TGTGCCAGTGCAGAACGGCCAGGGACTAGCGGCTACACCTTC
>-|TRBJ2-1|TRBD2|TRBV2
CASSVSPGTTSFNEQFF
TGTGCCAGCAGTGTCAGTCCCGGGACTACTTCTTTTAATGAGCAGTTCTTC
>-|TRBJ2-6|-|TRBV19
CASSITQGRSGANVLTF
TGTGCCAGTAGTATAACACAGGGACGCTCGGGGGCCAACGTCCTGACTTTC
>-|TRBJ1-4|-|TRBV18
CASSPPPGSTTNEKLFF
TGTGCCAGCTCACCGCCTCCGGGGTCTACAACTAATGAAAAACTGTTTTTT
>many|TRBJ2-5|TRBD2|TRBV28
CASSLAGVGSETQYF
TGTGCCAGCAGTTTAGCGGGAGTCGGGAGTGAGACCCAGTACTTC
>-|TRBJ1-1|TRBD1|TRBV2
CASSVQGGDTEAFF
TGTGCCAGCAGCGTACAGGGGGGGGACACTGAAGCTTTCTTT
>-|TRBJ2-2|-|TRBV19
CASSANRAGGELFF
TGTGCCAGTAGCGCCAACAGGGCTGGCGGGGAGCTGTTTTTT
>once|TRBJ2-7|TRBD1|TRBV5-1
CASRRTGSYEQYF
TGCGCCAGCAGGCGGACAGGGTCCTACGAGCAGTACTTC
>-|TRBJ2-2|-|TRBV29-1
CSVEIENRFYGNTGELFF
TGCAGCGTTGAAATAGAGAATCGCTTCTACGGGAACACCGGGGAGCTGTTTTTT
>once|TRBJ2-6|-|TRBV5-4
CASSLVSRSGANVLTF
TGTGCCAGCAGCTTAGTCAGTCGCTCTGGGGCCAACGTCCTGACTTTC
>-|TRBJ1-5|TRBD1|TRBV29-1
CSVWTGQSNQPQHF
TGCAGCGTTTGGACAGGGCAAAGCAATCAGCCCCAGCATTTT
>-|TRBJ2-7|TRBD2|TRBV7-8
CASSLAPSGNYEQYF
TGTGCCAGCAGCTTGGCTCCTAGCGGGAACTACGAGCAGTACTTC
>few|TRBJ1-1|-|TRBV5-1
CASSSSGTEGTEAFF
TGCGCCAGCAGCTCCTCCGGGACGGAGGGCACTGAAGCTTTCTTT
>-|TRBJ1-1|-|TRBV27
CASSFLMNTEAFF
TGTGCCAGCAGTTTTTTGATGAACACTGAAGCTTTCTTT
>-|TRBJ1-2|-|TRBV7-9
CASSLGGIGGYTF
TGTGCCAGCAGCTTAGGGGGTATTGGAGGCTACACCTTC
>-|TRBJ2-5|TRBD2|TRBV6-5
CASSSPGGRITGAQYF
TGTGCCAGCAGTTCCCCGGGGGGGAGGATAACCGGGGCCCAGTACTTC
>-|TRBJ2-1|TRBD2|TRBV4-1
CASSQGSLAGGGNEQFF
TGCGCCAGCAGCCAAGGTTCGCTAGCGGGAGGGGGGAATGAGCAGTTCTTC
>many|TRBJ2-7|TRBD2|TRBV7-9
CASQAGVYEQYF
TGTGCCAGCCAGGCGGGAGTCTACGAGCAGTACTTC
>-|TRBJ1-2|TRBD1|TRBV6-1
CASSDGTGGTNYGYTF
TGTGCCAGCAGTGACGGGACAGGGGGGACTAACTATGGCTACACCTTC
>-|TRBJ2-7|-|TRBV10-1
CASSPGDSYEQYF
TGCGCCAGCTCTCCCGGGGACTCCTACGAGCAGTACTTC